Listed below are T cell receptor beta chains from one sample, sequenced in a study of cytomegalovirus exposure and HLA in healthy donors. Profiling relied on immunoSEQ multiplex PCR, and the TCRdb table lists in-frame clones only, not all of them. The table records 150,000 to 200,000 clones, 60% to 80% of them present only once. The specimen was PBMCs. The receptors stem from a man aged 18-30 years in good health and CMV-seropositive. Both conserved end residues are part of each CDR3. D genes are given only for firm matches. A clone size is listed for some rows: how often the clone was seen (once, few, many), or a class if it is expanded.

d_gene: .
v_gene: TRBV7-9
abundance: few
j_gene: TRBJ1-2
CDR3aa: CASSSTAGATSNYGYTF
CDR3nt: TGTGCCAGCAGCTCCACGGCGGGGGCTACTTCTAACTATGGCTACACCTTC

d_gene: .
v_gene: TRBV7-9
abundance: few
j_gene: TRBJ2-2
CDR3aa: CSSSLADRTGELFF
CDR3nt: TGTTCCAGCAGCTTAGCTGACAGAACCGGGGAGCTGTTTTTT

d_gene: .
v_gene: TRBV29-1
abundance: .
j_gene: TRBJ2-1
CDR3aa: CSIRENSYNEQFF
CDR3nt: TGCAGCATACGGGAGAATTCCTACAATGAGCAGTTCTTC

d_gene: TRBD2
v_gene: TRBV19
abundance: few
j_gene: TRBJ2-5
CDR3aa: CASSWSSGRRETQYF
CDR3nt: TGTGCCAGTAGTTGGTCTAGCGGGAGGAGAGAGACCCAGTACTTC

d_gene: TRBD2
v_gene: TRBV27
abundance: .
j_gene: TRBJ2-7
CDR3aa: CASSRTSGSRSYDRQYF
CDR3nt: TGTGCCAGCAGTCGGACTAGCGGGAGTCGTTCTTACGATCGTCAGTACTTC

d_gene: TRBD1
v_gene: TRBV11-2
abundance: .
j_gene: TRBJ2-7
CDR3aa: CASSKDRGREQYF
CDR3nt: TGTGCCAGCAGCAAGGACAGGGGGCGGGAGCAGTACTTC

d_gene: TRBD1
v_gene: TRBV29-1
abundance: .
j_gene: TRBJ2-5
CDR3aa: CSVMGQRYETQYF
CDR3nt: TGCAGCGTGATGGGACAGCGGTATGAGACCCAGTACTTC

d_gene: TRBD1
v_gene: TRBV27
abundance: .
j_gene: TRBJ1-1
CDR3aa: CASSSGGYTEAFF
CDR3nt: TGTGCCAGCAGTTCAGGGGGCTACACTGAAGCTTTCTTT

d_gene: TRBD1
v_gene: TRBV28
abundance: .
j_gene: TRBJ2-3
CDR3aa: CASSLGQGVTDTQYF
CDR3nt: TGTGCCAGCAGTTTGGGACAGGGGGTCACAGATACGCAGTATTTT

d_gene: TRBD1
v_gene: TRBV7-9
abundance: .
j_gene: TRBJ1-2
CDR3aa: CASSATGEYYGYTF
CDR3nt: TGTGCCAGCAGCGCGACAGGGGAGTACTATGGCTACACCTTC

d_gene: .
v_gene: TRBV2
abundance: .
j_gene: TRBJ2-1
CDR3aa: CASSYTRAYNEQFF
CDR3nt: TGTGCCAGCAGTTACACTAGGGCCTACAATGAGCAGTTCTTC

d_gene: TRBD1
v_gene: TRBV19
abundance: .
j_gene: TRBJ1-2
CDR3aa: CASSGQGVARSGYTF
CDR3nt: TGTGCCAGTAGCGGACAGGGAGTCGCTAGATCGGGCTACACCTTC

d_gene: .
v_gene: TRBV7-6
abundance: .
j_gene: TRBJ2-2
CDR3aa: CASSQITGNTGELFF
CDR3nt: TGTGCCAGCAGCCAGATCACAGGGAACACCGGGGAGCTGTTTTTT

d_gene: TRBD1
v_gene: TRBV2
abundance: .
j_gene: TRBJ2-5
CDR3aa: CASSPQDRGGETQYF
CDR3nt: TGTGCCAGCAGCCCCCAGGACAGGGGAGGCGAGACCCAGTACTTC

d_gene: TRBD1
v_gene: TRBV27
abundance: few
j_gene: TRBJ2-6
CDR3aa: CASSRRQGAAGANVLTF
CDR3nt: TGTGCCAGCAGTCGAAGACAGGGGGCGGCGGGGGCCAACGTCCTGACTTTC

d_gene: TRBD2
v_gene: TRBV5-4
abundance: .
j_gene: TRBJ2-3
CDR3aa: CASSFGGRDGTDTQYF
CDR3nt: TGTGCCAGCAGCTTTGGGGGGAGGGATGGCACAGATACGCAGTATTTT

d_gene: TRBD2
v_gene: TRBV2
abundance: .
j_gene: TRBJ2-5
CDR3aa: CASSGTSGIETQYF
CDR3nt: TGTGCCAGCAGCGGGACTAGCGGGATTGAGACCCAGTACTTC

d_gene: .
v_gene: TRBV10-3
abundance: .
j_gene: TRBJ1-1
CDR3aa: CAISLDRRTMNTEAFF
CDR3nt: TGTGCCATCAGTTTAGACAGGCGCACCATGAACACTGAAGCTTTCTTT

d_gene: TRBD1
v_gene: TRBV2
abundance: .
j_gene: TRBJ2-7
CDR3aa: CASSAGTGQYEQYF
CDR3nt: TGTGCCAGCAGTGCTGGGACAGGGCAATACGAGCAGTACTTC

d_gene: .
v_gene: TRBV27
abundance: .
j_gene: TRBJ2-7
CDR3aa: CASSLFPGYEQYF
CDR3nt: TGTGCCAGCAGTTTATTCCCAGGCTACGAGCAGTACTTC

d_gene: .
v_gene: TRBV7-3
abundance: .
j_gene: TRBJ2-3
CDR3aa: CASSLTPGTDTQYF
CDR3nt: TGTGCCAGCAGCCTCACTCCGGGGACAGATACGCAGTATTTT

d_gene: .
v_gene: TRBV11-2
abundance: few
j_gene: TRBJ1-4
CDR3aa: CASSSGDGNEKLFF
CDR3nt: TGTGCCAGCAGCTCGGGGGATGGTAATGAAAAACTGTTTTTT

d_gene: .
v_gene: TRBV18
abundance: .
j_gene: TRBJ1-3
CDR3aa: CASSPPISSGNTIYF
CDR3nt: TGTGCCAGCTCACCCCCAATTAGCTCTGGAAACACCATATATTTT

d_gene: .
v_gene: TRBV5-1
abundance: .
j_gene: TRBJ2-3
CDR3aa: CASSLGYRERGDTQYF
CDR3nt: TGCGCCAGCAGCTTGGGGTACCGGGAACGCGGAGATACGCAGTATTTT

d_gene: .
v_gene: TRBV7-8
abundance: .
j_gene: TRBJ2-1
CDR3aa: CASSLGGGRRSEQFF
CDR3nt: TGTGCCAGCAGCTTAGGAGGTGGTAGGCGTAGTGAGCAGTTCTTC

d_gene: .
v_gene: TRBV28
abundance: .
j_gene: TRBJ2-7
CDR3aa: CASSLWQGSHEQYF
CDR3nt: TGTGCCAGCAGTTTGTGGCAGGGCTCCCACGAGCAGTACTTC

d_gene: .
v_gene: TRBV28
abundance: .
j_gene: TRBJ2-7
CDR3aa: CASSLLEDEQYF
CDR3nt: TGTGCCAGCAGTTTGTTGGAGGACGAGCAGTACTTC

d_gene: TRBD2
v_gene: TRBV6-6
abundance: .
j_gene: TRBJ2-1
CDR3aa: CASSGRANEQFF
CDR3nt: TGTGCCAGCAGCGGGAGGGCCAATGAGCAGTTCTTC

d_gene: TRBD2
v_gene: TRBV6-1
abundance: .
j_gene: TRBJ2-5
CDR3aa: CASTGTTPRETQYF
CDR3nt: TGTGCCAGCACTGGGACTACCCCCAGAGAGACCCAGTACTTC

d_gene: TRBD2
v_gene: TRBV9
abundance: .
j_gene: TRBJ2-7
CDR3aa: CASSVAGGRFDEQYF
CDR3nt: TGTGCCAGCAGCGTAGCTGGCGGGAGGTTCGACGAGCAGTACTTC

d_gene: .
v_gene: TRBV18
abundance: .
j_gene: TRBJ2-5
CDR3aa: CASSPPWGDAQETQYF
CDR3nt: TGTGCCAGCTCACCCCCGTGGGGGGACGCCCAAGAGACCCAGTACTTC

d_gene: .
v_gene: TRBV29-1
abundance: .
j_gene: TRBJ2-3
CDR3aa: CSVEIQWGQFTDTQYF
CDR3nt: TGCAGCGTTGAAATTCAATGGGGGCAATTCACAGATACGCAGTATTTT

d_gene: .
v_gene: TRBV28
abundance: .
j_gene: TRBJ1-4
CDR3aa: CTSSDVRGADEKLFF
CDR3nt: TGTACCAGCAGCGACGTTCGTGGGGCGGATGAAAAACTGTTTTTT

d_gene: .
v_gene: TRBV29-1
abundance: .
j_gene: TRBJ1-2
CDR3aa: CSVEVLGQTLYGYPF
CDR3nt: TGCAGCGTTGAAGTGCTCGGACAGACTCTCTATGGCTACCCCTTC

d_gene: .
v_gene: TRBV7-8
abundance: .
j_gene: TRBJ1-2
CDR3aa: CASSRTGMGPSNYGYTF
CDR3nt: TGTGCCAGCAGCCGCACAGGGATGGGACCGTCCAACTATGGCTACACCTTC

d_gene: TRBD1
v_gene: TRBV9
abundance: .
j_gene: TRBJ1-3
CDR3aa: CASSGRGQGGGNTIYF
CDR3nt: TGTGCCAGCAGCGGCCGGGGACAGGGAGGTGGAAACACCATATATTTT

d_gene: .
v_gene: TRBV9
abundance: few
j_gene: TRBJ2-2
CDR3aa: CASSGPGRRRNTGELFF
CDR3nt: TGTGCCAGCAGCGGCCCGGGTCGCAGACGTAACACCGGGGAGCTGTTTTTT

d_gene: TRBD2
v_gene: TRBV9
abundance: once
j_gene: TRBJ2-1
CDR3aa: CASSGTGLAYNEQFF
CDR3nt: TGTGCCAGCAGCGGGACGGGACTAGCCTACAATGAGCAGTTCTTC

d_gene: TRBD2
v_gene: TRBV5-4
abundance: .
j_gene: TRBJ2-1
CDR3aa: CASSPRLAGLDHEQFF
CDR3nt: TGTGCCAGCAGTCCCAGACTAGCGGGCCTAGACCATGAGCAGTTCTTC

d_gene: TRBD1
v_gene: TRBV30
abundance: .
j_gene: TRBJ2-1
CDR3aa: CAWSATGTGRANEQFF
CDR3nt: TGTGCCTGGAGTGCAACCGGGACAGGGAGGGCCAATGAGCAGTTCTTC

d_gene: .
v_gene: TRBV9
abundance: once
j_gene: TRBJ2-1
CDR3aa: CASSVGTGQRGSYNEQFF
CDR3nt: TGTGCCAGCAGCGTAGGAACGGGACAAAGGGGGTCCTACAATGAGCAGTTCTTC

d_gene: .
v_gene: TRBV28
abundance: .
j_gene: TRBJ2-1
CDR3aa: CASSTKIGGLPQFF
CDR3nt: TGTGCCAGCAGCACTAAAATCGGAGGACTACCGCAGTTCTTC

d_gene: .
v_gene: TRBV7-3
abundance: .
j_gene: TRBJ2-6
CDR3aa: CASSIQHSGANVLTF
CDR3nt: TGTGCCAGCAGCATACAGCACTCTGGGGCCAACGTCCTGACTTTC

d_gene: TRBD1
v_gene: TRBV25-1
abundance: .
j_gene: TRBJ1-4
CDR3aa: CASSWTGTGSEKLFF
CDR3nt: TGTGCCAGCAGTTGGACCGGGACAGGGAGTGAAAAACTGTTTTTT